Included here is one T cell receptor beta chain sequence, with context. This clone's antigen is unknown. The data were obtained in a study of cytomegalovirus exposure and HLA in healthy donors (dated by TCRdb to about 2017). At the level of the whole study: In an earlier analysis of about 560 of the donors, 276 Gb of sequence data and some 120 million unique TCR beta sequences from roughly 200 million T cells were reported. An early release covering approximately 600 HLA-typed donors comprised approximately 300 gigabases of sequencing data and around 80 million unique TCR sequences. The genetic ancestry cluster associated with self-reported Caucasian donors included roughly 84% of the 350 to 500 genotyped donors. The study aimed to test whether cataloging public T cell receptors could reveal signatures of past pathogen exposure. Using immunosequencing, the study profiled T cell repertoires from some 670 subjects and related those repertoires to cytomegalovirus serostatus. Along with the roughly 700-subject first cohort, a separate validation cohort of over a hundred different subjects was used. To predict cytomegalovirus infection status, the study combined high-throughput TCR immunosequencing, statistical association of individual TCRs with disease status, and machine learning. To study patterns of TCR occurrence, a later analysis re-analyzed previously published TCR beta repertoires from around 660 donors and added high-resolution HLA genotyping. Rather than drawing on any new phenotypic data, the later analysis identified candidate immune exposures from TCR beta sequences and the way those sequences occurred across donors. In an earlier analysis of roughly 540 of the donors, high-throughput TCR beta sequencing was used to judge whether each TCR beta V gene segment behaved as functional or pseudogenic. Donor age, sex, ethnicity and CMV serostatus were compiled together with the repertoire data. In a later genetic analysis, genome-wide SNP genotypes for about three fifths of the roughly 670 donors were used, and that subset was treated as a discovery cohort. All discovery cohort repertoires had been generated on a single sequencing platform. Both class I and class II loci were covered by HLA typing, at four-digit resolution. The number of typed donors differed by locus: about 629-630 for A, B, C, DRB1 and DQB1; roughly 510 for DQA1; around 610 for DPA1; and 400 to 480 for DPB1. Because of strong linkage in the cohort, five DR-DQ haplotypes were treated as single units for association and clustering. On average, approximately 250,000 unique TCR beta nucleotide sequences were sequenced per donor among a few hundred genotyped donors of the cohort, with 15% to 20% of those sequences being non-productive.

The cohort consisted of 666 healthy bone marrow donors. Cohort members were all nominally healthy when sampled, although unrecorded immune exposures were likely present. The donor was CMV seronegative and belonged to the group of approximately 320 seronegative cohort members. Each donor provided a peripheral blood sample, and peripheral blood mononuclear cells were used for TCR beta sequencing. The Qiagen DNeasy Blood Extraction Kit was used to extract genomic DNA from the blood cell samples. From its cysteine to its phenylalanine, the CDR3 spans 16 amino acids. Only the CDR3 portion is preserved as DNA: 48 bases, with reading frame beginning at the first base. In the germline V gene, CDR1 corresponds to MDHEN and CDR2 to SYDVKM. V drops 6 bases and J drops 8 bases, leaving 23 bases in between. The protocol used for the library was the immunoSEQ multiplex PCR assay. For the multiplex PCR, a mixture combining 60 forward primers for TCR Vbeta segments and 13 reverse primers for TCR Jbeta segments was used. The CDR3 region of rearranged TCR beta genes was amplified from genomic DNA with a multiplex PCR assay. The amplified TCR beta libraries were sequenced on the Illumina HiSeq System as 87-base-pair reads. The authors processed their data as follows. In a later analysis, around 80 million unique TCR beta chains were counted across the approximately 640 repertoires, and around 10 million of these chains were shared by at least two donors. Raw reads were error-corrected and collapsed into unique sequences by a nearest-neighbor algorithm in which closely related sequences were merged to remove PCR and sequencing errors. Alignment of CDR3 sequences to IMGT reference sequences was used to assign V, D and J gene segments. For a sequence to be retained, at least a six-nucleotide match to both a V gene segment and a J gene segment was required. Rearrangements were called productive when the CDR3 lacked stop codons and stayed in frame with V and J; all others were non-productive. Following IMGT convention, CDR3 was defined as the stretch from the second conserved V-encoded cysteine up to the conserved J-encoded phenylalanine. Sequences without an unambiguous match to a single V gene segment were excluded from the earlier analysis of about 600 of the donors. An earlier analysis of a few hundred of the donors called V segments functional above 56.7% productive rearrangements and segregating when the between-donor standard deviation exceeded 5%. To diagnose cytomegalovirus status from the catalog of TCR beta chain sequences, a statistical classification framework was built. In a later analysis, V and J genes were assigned by comparing TCR nucleotide sequences against IMGT/GENE-DB human TR gene sequences. A later analysis assigned CDR3 sequences and most-parsimonious VDJ recombination scenarios with the TCRdist pipeline. In a later analysis, every TCR beta chain was defined by the combination of its CDR3 amino acid sequence and its V-gene family, and reads without a unique V-gene family were dropped. A later analysis removed several hundred highly shared, low-generation-probability nucleotide sequences to deal with suspected cross-contamination and a sequencing artifact. A later analysis calculated a clonal expansion index for each public chain from normalized within-repertoire ranks of inferred template counts. In a later analysis, generation probabilities were computed with a VDJ recombination model fitted to out-of-frame rearrangements, and the resulting probabilities were checked against IGoR. A later analysis scored TCR-TCR, TCR-HLA and TCR-CMV co-occurrence with hypergeometric tests, applying a repertoire-size bias correction to TCR pairs. A later analysis estimated false discovery rates by permuting HLA or CMV assignments 20 times. In a later analysis, co-occurring TCRs were grouped with DBSCAN, and TCRdist sequence similarity was added when clustering was performed within HLA-allele-positive subsets. For co-occurrence clustering, repertoires with fewer than 30,000 or more than 120,000 public chains were excluded, along with 4 to 6 repertoires with anomalous nucleotide sharing. Sourced from immuneACCESS, this table was stored by TCRdb with only in-frame sequences that have V and J called. A share of the clones is absent; for the studies checked, an unresolved V gene accounts for under half, and the remainder has no known explanation. V and J calls and clone size are those listed in that table; D and trimming were worked out from the DNA. The sample table includes around 130,000 clones. Roughly 2% of the sample comes from the top ten.

What the study reported, not specific to this receptor: It was suggested by the authors that the approach could potentially be generalized to other disease states and immunological phenotypes. Because HLA typing was missing for some donors at each locus, association tests included only the typed subset. A further reported finding was that TCR beta sequences accurately predicted the HLA-A and HLA-B alleles for most subjects in the first cohort. A few of the identified cytomegalovirus-associated TCR beta chains were confirmed in vitro to be specific for cytomegalovirus antigens. The cohort was sequenced for TCR beta chains only, and without alpha or paired-chain data the features that could be detected were limited. The study listed 164 TCR beta chains as associated with cytomegalovirus. Correlated functional status among segregating V segments might reflect linkage disequilibrium, but an unknown experimental factor could not be ruled out. In both the original and validation cohorts, the classifier was reported to diagnose cytomegalovirus status with high specificity and sensitivity. The sequencing pipeline was judged likely to have produced a cluster of highly shared sequence variants as a technical artifact. Roughly uniform sequencing depth across donors was assumed in presence/absence analyses, although this assumption may not hold. Strong co-occurrence of HLA alleles, especially DR and DQ, made assigning TCR associations to individual alleles difficult. The earlier analysis of almost 600 of the donors excluded 15 to 20 rarely observed V segments, including chromosome 9 orphons, because counts were too low. While some public TCRs were present in many individuals, most TCR sequences turned up only very rarely across donors. In a later genetic analysis, a missense DCLRE1C variant was associated with V-gene and J-gene trimming of TCR beta chains, and the association was replicated in an independent cohort. A later analysis found that HLA-associated TCR beta chains were more clonally expanded and had lower generation probabilities than equally common non-associated chains. A later analysis associated about 17,000 TCR beta sequences with specific HLA alleles at a false discovery rate of 0.05. An earlier analysis of 450 to 750 of the donors showed that most TCR beta V segments appeared in productive rearrangements either about 87% or about 30% of the time, which broadly matched IMGT annotations. Immune exposure information for the cohort was limited to CMV serostatus. A later genetic analysis reported fewer N-insertions in productive TCRs among donors in an Asian-associated ancestry cluster than the 666-donor mean. According to a later analysis, parvovirus B19, influenza, CMV and Epstein-Barr virus appeared linked to several top co-occurrence clusters. Some IMGT-functional V segments, including TRBV6-2 and TRBV6-3, could not be told apart with the 87-base-pair reads, so those segments were excluded. A later analysis found that most CMV-associated TCR beta chains appeared HLA-restricted, with HLA associations seemingly driven largely by CMV exposure. A later analysis found that TCR association rates varied across HLA loci, with DRB1 alleles showing the most associated TCRs and HLA-C alleles the fewest.

The sequence was collected from an older woman in good health and CMV-seronegative. The chain is encoded by TRBV28 joined to TRBJ2-1; perhaps TRBD2 is the D gene, with 5 bases matching. The sample comprised PBMCs. The CDR3 sequence is CASSHSADFTVHEQFF. The sequence in DNA is TGTGCCAGCAGCCATTCGGCGGACTTTACGGTCCATGAGCAGTTCTTC.